This T cell receptor (beta chain) was captured by sequencing in a study of cytomegalovirus exposure and HLA in healthy donors. For the study at large: Unique TCR beta sequences numbering about 100 million came from approximately 180 million T cells in an earlier analysis.

Study-wide results and limits: Among donors in an Asian-associated ancestry cluster, a later analysis reportedly found fewer N-insertions than the roughly 610-donor mean.

Germline V gene data show CDR1 as MNHNS and CDR2 as SASEGT. Trimming took off 3 bases at V and 6 bases at J, with 11 bases between the two ends. The CDR3 consists of 13 residues. The PCR employed 60 Vbeta primers together with 13 Jbeta primers. Method: immunoSEQ multiplex PCR; TCRdb's copy keeps in-frame clones and lacks some. The sample data list about 160,000 clones. A word on this clone: The target antigen is unknown.

The J gene is TRBJ1-2, the V gene TRBV6-1; no definite D call. The sample taken for sequencing was PBMCs. This TCR was sampled from a man aged 30 to 39 in good health and CMV-seronegative. The CDR3 DNA sequence: TGTGCCAGCAGTGATCATGGGGAGGATGGCTACACCTTC. Encoded protein: CASSDHGEDGYTF.